These 2 T cell receptor beta chains were sequenced from one sample in a study of T-cell memory formation after mild COVID-19. TCRdb itself ran the 5' RACE reads through MiXCR, one entry per CDR3 protein. The sample includes some 320,000 distinct CDR3 sequences, roughly 15% of them seen just once. The specimen was PBMCs or a T cell subset sorted from them (not recorded which). The receptors derive from a man aged 18 to 35 who had mild COVID-19 (a few samples of this study predate the infection). Cell type and time point are not known.

This clonotype was detected only a few times. The chain links TRBV4-3 to TRBJ2-5, with D perhaps matching TRBD1 (8 bases). Germline CDR1 is LGHNA and CDR2 is YSLEER. The CDR3 length is 15 residues. Between the trimmed V and J ends, which lost 0 bases and 9 bases, there was a span of 17 bases. CDR3 nucleotides: TGCGCCAGCAGCCAAGAGCTTACAGGGGGGAGGGCCCAGTACTTC. This codes for CASSQELTGGRAQYF.

The chain recombines TRBV30 with TRBJ2-7; tentatively, D is TRBD1 (5 bases). The CDR3 runs 12 residues. Trimming cost V 2 bases and J 3 bases, with 8 bases left between them. CDR1 and CDR2 (germline): GTSNPN, SVGIG (reference sequence). The CDR3 loop is CAWSPQGYEQYF. The CDR3 DNA follows: TGTGCCTGGAGTCCGCAGGGCTACGAGCAGTACTTC. Supplemented by reference TRBV30 and TRBJ2-7, the full variable domain reads SQTIHQWPATLVQPVGSPLSLECTVEGTSNPNLYWYRQAAGRGLQLLFYSVGIGQISSEVPQNLSASRPQDRQFILSSKKLLLSDSGFYLCAWSPQGYEQYFGPGTRLTVT.